Listed here are 9 T cell receptor beta chains from one sample, sequenced in a study of CXCR3-negative and CXCR3-positive naive CD8 T cells. Broader study findings: The study found more hydrophobic TRB CDR3s in CXCR3-positive naive cells than in CXCR3-negative naive cells.

These receptors have no identified antigens. cDNA libraries for TRB were generated by 5' RACE incorporating UMI labels. TCRdb reprocessed the 5' RACE reads; each CDR3 protein has one entry and no DNA is given. The sample table includes under 7,000 distinct CDR3 sequences. Sequenced input: naive CXCR3+ CD8+ T cells from blood. Subset noted: CD45RO-CCR7+CD27+CD95- naive CD8+ T cells expressing CXCR3 (TNR3+). The receptors come from a human donor in good health. Some clones in this sample may be carry-over from other donors' samples.

The chain recombines TRBV5-1 with TRBJ2-5; without DNA, the TCRdb call of TRBD2 cannot be checked. Germline assignment: CDR1 SGHRS and CDR2 YFSETQ. The CDR3 is made up of 14 amino acids. This CDR3 is CASSSGRKEETQYF. Full variable domain (missing parts from reference TRBV5-1 and TRBJ2-5): KAGVTQTPRYLIKTRGQQVTLSCSPISGHRSVSWYQQTPGQGLQFLFEYFSETQRNKGNFPGRFSGRQFSNSRSEMNVSTLELGDSALYLCASSSGRKEETQYFGPGTRLLVL.

This clonotype is labeled medium-sized based on frequency. The CDR3 region is CASSPASGVYNEQFF. J is TRBJ2-1 and V is TRBV18; the D call of TRBD2 rests on TCRdb alone, since no DNA is present to check it. The length of the CDR3 is 15 residues. Germline CDR1 reads KGHSH; CDR2 reads LQKENI.

This sequence joins TRBV6-5 and TRBJ2-2; TCRdb gives TRBD1 as the D gene, but with no DNA this cannot be confirmed. Germline CDR1 reads MNHEY; CDR2 reads SVGAGI. The CDR3 extends over 15 amino acids. The CDR3 spells CAATTGHRGTGELFF.

V usage is TRBV27 and J usage is TRBJ1-1; the TRBD1 assignment by TCRdb is unverifiable without DNA. Germline lookup yields CDR1 MNHEY and CDR2 SMNVEV (reference sequence). This CDR3 contains 18 residues. The CDR3 region is CASSSKHIDRGPGTEAFF.

This chain links TRBV5-1 with TRBJ2-5. Looked up from germline, CDR1 is SGHRS and CDR2 is YFSETQ. This CDR3 contains 13 residues. CDR3 residues: CASSLWPEETQYF. The whole variable domain, filled in from reference TRBV5-1 and TRBJ2-5, reads KAGVTQTPRYLIKTRGQQVTLSCSPISGHRSVSWYQQTPGQGLQFLFEYFSETQRNKGNFPGRFSGRQFSNSRSEMNVSTLELGDSALYLCASSLWPEETQYFGPGTRLLVL.

The V gene is TRBV7-2, the J gene TRBJ1-2; the D gene TCRdb calls, TRBD1, cannot be checked with no DNA. The V gene's germline CDR1 is SGHTA and CDR2 FQGNSA. The CDR3 is 15 residues long. Here the CDR3 reads CASSLAETGDYGYTF. Using reference TRBV7-2 and TRBJ1-2 for the parts outside the CDR3, the full variable domain is GAGVSQSPSNKVTEKGKDVELRCDPISGHTALYWYRQSLGQGLEFLIYFQGNSAPDKSGLPSDRFSAERTGGSVSTLTIQRTQQEDSAVYLCASSLAETGDYGYTFGSGTRLTVV.

Considering frequency, this clonotype is medium-sized. This chain joins TRBV9 and TRBJ2-1. The CDR3 has 13 amino acids. Germline V gene lookup returns CDR1 SGDLS and CDR2 YYNGEE. The chain's CDR3 is CASGGTKYNEQFF.

The chain uses TRBV29-1 and TRBJ2-3. Germline lookup yields CDR1 SQVTM and CDR2 ANQGSEA. The CDR3 runs to 16 residues. The chain's CDR3 is CSVEGTQKAGTDTQYF.

The CDR3: CASSTNTEAFF. The rearrangement links TRBV2 to TRBJ1-1. Germline CDR1 reads SNHLY; CDR2 reads FYNNEI. CDR3 size: 11 residues.